This T cell receptor (beta chain) was sequenced in a study of OX40 agonist ivuxolimab in advanced cancers. Across the whole study: Dose-escalation patients suffered from hepatocellular carcinoma, melanoma, renal cell or head and neck cancer. Patients with prior anti-PD-1, anti-PD-L1 or anti-CTLA-4 therapy were eligible; about 41% had some.

The V and J ends lost 3 bases and 0 bases respectively, with 10 bases between them. The CDR3 is made up of 15 amino acids. Germline V gene sequence: CDR1 SGHDT, CDR2 YYEEEE. The protocol was immunoSEQ multiplex PCR, while the TCRdb copy is restricted to in-frame clones and leaves out a portion. The data hold nearly 85,000 clones, with 80% to 90% observed a single time. The timepoints at which blood was sampled were baseline, cycle 4 day 1, and cycle 7 day 1. The sequence derives from an adult with an advanced solid tumor such as melanoma, head and neck, liver or kidney cancer. Source: CD4+ or CD8+ T cells sorted from blood, taken in a trial of the OX40 agonist ivuxolimab. V usage is TRBV5-6 and J usage is TRBJ2-1; the D gene is possibly TRBD2 (5 bases). In nucleotides, the CDR3 is TGTGCCAGCAGCTGGACTGGAAGCTCCTACAATGAGCAGTTCTTC. As protein: CASSWTGSSYNEQFF.